A selection of T cell receptor beta chains follows, all from one sample in a study of CD8+CD57+ T cells in acquired aplastic anemia. TCRdb ran MiXCR on the reads and lists one entry per CDR3 protein. This table holds about 120,000 distinct CDR3 sequences, roughly 40% found once. Sample: sorted CD4+, CD8+, or CD8+CD57+ T cells (not recorded which) from PBMCs. These receptors came from a human donor with aplastic anemia. Each CDR3 is given with its conserved first and last residue. Each record gives: D gene, J gene, V gene, clone size, CDR3 protein, CDR3 DNA. A D gene is named only where the DNA matches it firmly. Clone sizes are given selectively: once, few, many, or a class where the clone is expanded.

d_gene: .
j_gene: TRBJ1-6
v_gene: TRBV4-1
abundance: .
CDR3aa: CASSQDYLSSYNSPLHF
CDR3nt: TGCGCCAGCAGCCAAGATTACCTGAGCTCCTATAATTCACCCCTCCACTTT

d_gene: .
j_gene: TRBJ2-5
v_gene: TRBV24-1
abundance: .
CDR3aa: CATSGVAETQYF
CDR3nt: TGTGCCACCAGTGGAGTTGCAGAGACCCAGTACTTC

d_gene: .
j_gene: TRBJ1-5
v_gene: TRBV10-2
abundance: .
CDR3aa: CASRDSLEGNQPQHF
CDR3nt: TGCGCCAGCAGGGACAGCCTAGAGGGCAATCAGCCCCAGCATTTT

d_gene: .
j_gene: TRBJ2-3
v_gene: TRBV4-3
abundance: .
CDR3aa: CASSQVGYTQYF
CDR3nt: TGCGCCAGCAGCCAAGTTGGGTATACGCAGTATTTT

d_gene: TRBD1
j_gene: TRBJ1-2
v_gene: TRBV10-3
abundance: .
CDR3aa: CAINLGTGGVYGYTF
CDR3nt: TGTGCCATCAACCTAGGGACAGGGGGTGTCTATGGCTACACCTTC

d_gene: .
j_gene: TRBJ1-2
v_gene: TRBV24-1
abundance: many
CDR3aa: CATSDLKSSGHTF
CDR3nt: TGTGCCACCAGTGATTTGAAAAGCTCGGGGCACACCTTC

d_gene: .
j_gene: TRBJ2-4
v_gene: TRBV20-1
abundance: many
CDR3aa: CSAGSVIAKNIQYF
CDR3nt: TGCAGTGCTGGTTCCGTGATAGCCAAAAACATTCAGTACTTC

d_gene: TRBD1
j_gene: TRBJ1-1
v_gene: TRBV2
abundance: once
CDR3aa: CASILDRDTEAFF
CDR3nt: TGTGCCAGCATCCTCGACAGGGACACTGAAGCTTTCTTT

d_gene: .
j_gene: TRBJ2-5
v_gene: TRBV6-6
abundance: .
CDR3aa: CASRRGQQETQYF
CDR3nt: TGTGCCAGCAGGCGAGGACAGCAAGAGACCCAGTACTTC

d_gene: TRBD1
j_gene: TRBJ2-1
v_gene: TRBV5-6
abundance: many
CDR3aa: CASSLVDRDNEQFF
CDR3nt: TGTGCCAGCAGCTTGGTGGACAGGGACAATGAGCAGTTCTTC

d_gene: .
j_gene: TRBJ1-1
v_gene: TRBV24-1
abundance: .
CDR3aa: CATSDTGRGGTEAFF
CDR3nt: TGTGCCACCAGTGATACCGGGAGGGGAGGTACTGAAGCTTTCTTT

d_gene: .
j_gene: TRBJ2-3
v_gene: TRBV11-2
abundance: .
CDR3aa: CASSLLGGSTDTQYF
CDR3nt: TGTGCCAGCAGCTTATTGGGGGGTAGCACAGATACGCAGTATTTT

d_gene: .
j_gene: TRBJ1-4
v_gene: TRBV20-1
abundance: many
CDR3aa: CSARADFATNEKLFF
CDR3nt: TGCAGTGCTAGAGCGGATTTCGCAACTAATGAAAAACTGTTTTTT

d_gene: TRBD2
j_gene: TRBJ2-1
v_gene: TRBV10-2
abundance: many
CDR3aa: CASSISGGARNEQFF
CDR3nt: TGCGCCAGCAGTATAAGCGGGGGGGCCCGAAATGAGCAGTTCTTC

d_gene: TRBD1
j_gene: TRBJ2-2
v_gene: TRBV7-2
abundance: many
CDR3aa: CASSPGQGRTGELFF
CDR3nt: TGTGCCAGCAGCCCGGGACAGGGGCGCACCGGGGAGCTGTTTTTT

d_gene: .
j_gene: TRBJ1-6
v_gene: TRBV10-3
abundance: many
CDR3aa: CAISELGGSGSPLHF
CDR3nt: TGTGCCATCAGTGAGCTTGGAGGGTCGGGCTCACCCCTCCACTTT

d_gene: .
j_gene: TRBJ2-7
v_gene: TRBV20-1
abundance: .
CDR3aa: CSARGGGFYEQYF
CDR3nt: TGCAGTGCTAGAGGCGGGGGCTTCTACGAGCAGTACTTC

d_gene: .
j_gene: TRBJ1-2
v_gene: TRBV12-3/TRBV12-4
abundance: many
CDR3aa: CASSAQYGYTF
CDR3nt: TGTGCCAGCAGTGCCCAATATGGCTACACCTTC

d_gene: .
j_gene: TRBJ1-5
v_gene: TRBV6-2/TRBV6-3
abundance: few
CDR3aa: CASSYPGGEQPQHF
CDR3nt: TGTGCCAGCAGTTACCCGGGGGGAGAGCAGCCCCAGCATTTT

d_gene: .
j_gene: TRBJ2-2
v_gene: TRBV11-2
abundance: .
CDR3aa: CASGITGTTYTGELFF
CDR3nt: TGTGCCAGCGGCATCACCGGGACCACGTACACCGGGGAGCTGTTTTTT

d_gene: .
j_gene: TRBJ2-7
v_gene: TRBV7-9
abundance: .
CDR3aa: CASSLVEEQYF
CDR3nt: TGTGCCAGCAGCTTAGTCGAGGAGCAGTACTTC

d_gene: .
j_gene: TRBJ1-5
v_gene: TRBV7-2
abundance: many
CDR3aa: CASSLSRMQHF
CDR3nt: TGTGCCAGCAGCTTATCTAGGATGCAGCATTTT

d_gene: TRBD1
j_gene: TRBJ1-1
v_gene: TRBV27
abundance: .
CDR3aa: CASRRGQGLVNTEAFF
CDR3nt: TGTGCCAGCAGGCGGGGACAGGGGTTGGTGAACACTGAAGCTTTCTTT

d_gene: TRBD2
j_gene: TRBJ2-1
v_gene: TRBV19
abundance: many
CDR3aa: CASSRGLAGGRTYNEQFF
CDR3nt: TGTGCCAGTAGTAGGGGACTAGCGGGGGGGCGCACCTACAATGAGCAGTTCTTC

d_gene: .
j_gene: TRBJ1-1
v_gene: TRBV27
abundance: .
CDR3aa: CASSPPTVNTEAFF
CDR3nt: TGTGCCAGCAGTCCACCGACGGTGAACACTGAAGCTTTCTTT

d_gene: TRBD1
j_gene: TRBJ2-7
v_gene: TRBV20-1
abundance: .
CDR3aa: CSATYNRGERSYEQYF
CDR3nt: TGCAGTGCTACCTACAACAGGGGGGAGAGGTCCTACGAGCAGTACTTC

d_gene: TRBD1
j_gene: TRBJ1-3
v_gene: TRBV9
abundance: many
CDR3aa: CASSTGAAGNTIYF
CDR3nt: TGTGCCAGCAGTACAGGGGCCGCTGGAAACACCATATATTTT

d_gene: .
j_gene: TRBJ1-1
v_gene: TRBV19
abundance: many
CDR3aa: CASSTEGGNTEAFF
CDR3nt: TGTGCCAGTAGTACGGAGGGAGGAAACACTGAAGCTTTCTTT

d_gene: TRBD2
j_gene: TRBJ2-7
v_gene: TRBV3-1
abundance: many
CDR3aa: CASSRLAGASYEQYF
CDR3nt: TGTGCCAGCAGTCGACTAGCGGGGGCTTCCTACGAGCAGTACTTC

d_gene: .
j_gene: TRBJ1-6
v_gene: TRBV11-1
abundance: many
CDR3aa: CASSLGLFSLTGRGNSPLHF
CDR3nt: TGTGCCAGCAGCTTAGGCCTGTTTTCGTTAACGGGGCGCGGGAATTCACCCCTCCACTTT

d_gene: .
j_gene: TRBJ2-3
v_gene: TRBV2
abundance: once
CDR3aa: CACRGRNTDTQYF
CDR3nt: TGTGCCTGCCGTGGCAGAAACACAGATACGCAGTATTTT

d_gene: .
j_gene: TRBJ1-5
v_gene: TRBV20-1
abundance: .
CDR3aa: CSARDLRQIRNQPQHF
CDR3nt: TGCAGTGCTAGAGATCTGAGGCAGATTCGGAATCAGCCCCAGCATTTT

d_gene: TRBD1
j_gene: TRBJ2-7
v_gene: TRBV4-3
abundance: .
CDR3aa: CASSRRTGDYEQYF
CDR3nt: TGCGCCAGCAGCCGTCGGACAGGGGATTACGAGCAGTACTTC

d_gene: TRBD1
j_gene: TRBJ1-4
v_gene: TRBV16
abundance: once
CDR3aa: CASSLQAGTGSEKLFF
CDR3nt: TGTGCCAGCAGCCTTCAAGCCGGGACAGGAAGTGAAAAACTGTTTTTT

d_gene: .
j_gene: TRBJ1-5
v_gene: TRBV6-1
abundance: many
CDR3aa: CASLPSASINQPQHF
CDR3nt: TGTGCCAGCCTACCCTCAGCTTCCATCAATCAGCCCCAGCATTTT

d_gene: .
j_gene: TRBJ2-3
v_gene: TRBV6-5
abundance: many
CDR3aa: CASHHSSTDTQYF
CDR3nt: TGTGCCAGCCACCACTCTAGCACAGATACGCAGTATTTT

d_gene: TRBD1
j_gene: TRBJ1-1
v_gene: TRBV29-1
abundance: many
CDR3aa: CSVVTGVTEAFF
CDR3nt: TGCAGCGTTGTCACAGGGGTAACTGAAGCTTTCTTT

d_gene: TRBD2
j_gene: TRBJ2-1
v_gene: TRBV12-3/TRBV12-4
abundance: many
CDR3aa: CASRRGDLYNEQFF
CDR3nt: TGTGCCAGCAGGCGGGGGGATCTTTACAATGAGCAGTTCTTC

d_gene: .
j_gene: TRBJ1-5
v_gene: TRBV2
abundance: .
CDR3aa: CASSEQAGRQPQHF
CDR3nt: TGTGCCAGCAGTGAACAGGCCGGGAGACAGCCCCAGCATTTT

d_gene: TRBD2
j_gene: TRBJ2-5
v_gene: TRBV19
abundance: .
CDR3aa: CASSTLAGVQETQYF
CDR3nt: TGTGCCAGTAGTACGTTAGCGGGGGTTCAAGAGACCCAGTACTTC

d_gene: TRBD1
j_gene: TRBJ1-2
v_gene: TRBV20-1
abundance: many
CDR3aa: CSARDRGSYGYTF
CDR3nt: TGCAGTGCTAGGGACAGGGGCAGCTATGGCTACACCTTC